This T cell receptor beta chain is from a study of T cell repertoires in cytomegalovirus infection (dated by TCRdb to the late 2010s). About the study as a whole: Because public TCR beta signatures pointed to carriage of CMV infection together with the matching HLA type, the HLA type of each donor mattered for the analysis.

General study outcomes and caveats: The ex vivo response was dominated by HLA-C-restricted CMV-specific TCR beta clonotypes, which also provided the single most frequent clonotype in two of eight donors. Carriers of CMV infection plus the relevant HLA type were discriminated by the cumulative frequency of public TCR beta family members in the study cohort and in an independent approximately 350-donor cohort.

Sequencing was carried out with an Illumina HiSeq 1500. TCRdb itself trimmed the public reads at Q25 with fastp, ran MiXCR and retained productive beta chains. One record per CDR3 amino acid sequence lists the most common genes and DNA. Counted in this sample were 290,000 or so distinct CDR3 sequences; roughly 23% of them appeared once. Approximately 14% of the sample is held by the ten biggest clonotypes. Notes on this clonotype: This clone's antigen is unknown. Per-nucleotide qualities are absent, and no much larger clonotype sits a single base away.

V lost 5 bases and J lost 3 bases, and the count of bases not matched to a germline gene is 12. The CDR3 has 17 amino acids, counting the end cysteine and phenylalanine. Of the read, only the CDR3 DNA is kept; its 51 bases are in frame from base 1. The germline V gene gives CDR1 as SNHLY and CDR2 as FYNNEI. The sequenced sample was PBMCs. The rearranged segments are TRBV2 and TRBJ1-1; 10 central bases correspond to TRBD1. This sequence was found in a human donor in good health (CMV status not recorded). Some clones in this sample may be carry-over from other donors' samples. CDR3 sequence: CASSQPGTGVLYTEAFF. The nucleotide sequence is given as TGTGCCAGCAGTCAACCCGGGACAGGGGTTTTATACACTGAAGCTTTCTTT.